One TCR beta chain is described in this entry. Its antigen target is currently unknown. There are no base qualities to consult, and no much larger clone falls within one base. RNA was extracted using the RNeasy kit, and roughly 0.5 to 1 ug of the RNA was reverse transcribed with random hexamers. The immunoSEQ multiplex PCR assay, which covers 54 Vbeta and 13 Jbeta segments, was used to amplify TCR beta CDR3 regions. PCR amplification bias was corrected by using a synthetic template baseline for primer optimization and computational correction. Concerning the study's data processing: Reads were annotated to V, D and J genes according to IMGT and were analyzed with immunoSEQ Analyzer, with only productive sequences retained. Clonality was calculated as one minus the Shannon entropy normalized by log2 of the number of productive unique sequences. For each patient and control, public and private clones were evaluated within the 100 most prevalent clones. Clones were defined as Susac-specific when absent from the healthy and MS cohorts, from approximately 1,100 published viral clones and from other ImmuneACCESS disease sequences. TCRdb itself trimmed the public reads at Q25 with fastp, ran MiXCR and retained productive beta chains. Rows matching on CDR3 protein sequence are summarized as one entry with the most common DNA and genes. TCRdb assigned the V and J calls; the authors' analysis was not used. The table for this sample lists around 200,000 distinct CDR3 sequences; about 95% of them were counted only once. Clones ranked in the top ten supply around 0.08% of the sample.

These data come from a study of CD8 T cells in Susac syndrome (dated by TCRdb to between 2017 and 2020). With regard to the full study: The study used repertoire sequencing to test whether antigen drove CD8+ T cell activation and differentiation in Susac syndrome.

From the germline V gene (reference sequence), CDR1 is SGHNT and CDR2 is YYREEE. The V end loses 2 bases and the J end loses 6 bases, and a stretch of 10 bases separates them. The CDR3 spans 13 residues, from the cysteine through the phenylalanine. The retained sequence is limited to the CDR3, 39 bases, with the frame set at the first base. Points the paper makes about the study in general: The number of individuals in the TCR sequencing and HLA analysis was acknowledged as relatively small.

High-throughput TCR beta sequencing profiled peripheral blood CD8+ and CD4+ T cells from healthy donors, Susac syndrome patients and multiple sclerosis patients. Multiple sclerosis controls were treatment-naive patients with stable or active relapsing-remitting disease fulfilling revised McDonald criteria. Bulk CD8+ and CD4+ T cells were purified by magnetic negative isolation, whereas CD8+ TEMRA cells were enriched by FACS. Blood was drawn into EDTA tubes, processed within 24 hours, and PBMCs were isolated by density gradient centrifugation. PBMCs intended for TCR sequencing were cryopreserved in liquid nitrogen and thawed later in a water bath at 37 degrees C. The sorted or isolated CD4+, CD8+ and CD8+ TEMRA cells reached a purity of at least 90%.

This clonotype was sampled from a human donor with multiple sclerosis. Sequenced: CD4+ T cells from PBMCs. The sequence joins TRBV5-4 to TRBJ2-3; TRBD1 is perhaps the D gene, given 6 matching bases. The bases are TGTGCCAGCAGCTTCATTGGACAGGATACGCAGTATTTT. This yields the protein CASSFIGQDTQYF. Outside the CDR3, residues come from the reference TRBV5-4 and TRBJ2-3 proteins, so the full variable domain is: ETGVTQSPTHLIKTRGQQVTLRCSSQSGHNTVSWYQQALGQGPQFIFQYYREEENGRGNFPPRFSGLQFPNYSSELNVNALELDDSALYLCASSFIGQDTQYFGPGTRLTVL.